These T cell receptor beta chains were read from a single sample in a study of blood T cell repertoires in COVID-19. Data came from immunoSEQ multiplex PCR; TCRdb stores just in-frame clones and leaves some out. The top ten hold over 2% of the sample, which has 250,000 to 300,000 clones, more than 75% seen once. Sequencing was performed on PBMCs or T cells enriched from blood (not recorded which). These receptors originate from a woman aged 55-69 years in a cohort exposed to, infected with or recovered from COVID-19 (not recorded which). Both conserved end residues are part of each CDR3. The D gene is left open where the match is weak. Expanded clones are given a class, and other clones once, few, many or no size at all.

CASSPHGYNEQFF | TGTGCCAGCAGCCCCCACGGGTACAATGAGCAGTTCTTC | NA | NA | TRBJ2-1 | TRBV7-9
CASSEYYGFNTGELFF | TGTGCCAGCAGTGAATATTACGGGTTTAACACCGGGGAGCTGTTTTTT | NA | NA | TRBJ2-2 | TRBV6-4
CASSSGQRGAFF | TGTGCCAGCAGTTCCGGACAGCGAGGGGCTTTCTTT | NA | NA | TRBJ1-1 | TRBV12-3/TRBV12-4
CASSLGGQRYATNEKLFF | TGTGCCAGCAGCTTAGGAGGGCAGAGATACGCAACTAATGAAAAACTGTTTTTT | NA | NA | TRBJ1-4 | TRBV11-2
CSVRQGGTYEQYF | TGCAGCGTCCGACAGGGGGGAACCTACGAGCAGTACTTC | TRBD1 | NA | TRBJ2-7 | TRBV29-1
CASSLATGPETQYF | TGTGCCAGCAGCTTGGCCACAGGTCCAGAGACCCAGTACTTC | NA | few | TRBJ2-5 | TRBV5-4
CASSKAGRGNGWNSPLHF | TGTGCCAGCAGCAAAGCAGGACGGGGGAATGGGTGGAATTCACCCCTCCACTTT | NA | NA | TRBJ1-6 | TRBV21-1
CASSQDVGQAIHTDTQYF | TGTGCCAGCAGCCAAGACGTAGGACAGGCAATTCACACAGATACGCAGTATTTT | TRBD1 | NA | TRBJ2-3 | TRBV14
CASSLWGWNTDTQYF | TGTGCCAGTAGCCTCTGGGGCTGGAACACAGATACGCAGTATTTT | NA | NA | TRBJ2-3 | TRBV19
CASSFRQVDGYTF | TGTGCCAGCAGTTTCCGACAGGTGGACGGCTACACCTTC | NA | NA | TRBJ1-2 | TRBV28
CASSQAGTGGLAGGSAKNIQYF | TGCGCCAGCAGCCAGGCCGGGACAGGGGGACTAGCGGGAGGTTCTGCCAAAAACATTCAGTACTTC | TRBD2 | NA | TRBJ2-4 | TRBV4-1
CASSQEVPGAGYTF | TGTGCCAGCAGCCAAGAGGTCCCAGGGGCTGGCTACACCTTC | NA | NA | TRBJ1-2 | TRBV3-1/TRBV3-2
CASSYGWGTENEKLFF | TGTGCCAGTAGTTATGGATGGGGGACAGAGAATGAAAAACTGTTTTTT | TRBD1 | NA | TRBJ1-4 | TRBV19
CASSLKLRAAYNEQFF | TGTGCCAGCAGCTTAAAACTCAGGGCGGCCTACAATGAGCAGTTCTTC | NA | NA | TRBJ2-1 | TRBV7-3
CASSFRTGGTYNEQFF | TGTGCCAGTAGTTTCCGGACAGGGGGCACCTACAATGAGCAGTTCTTC | TRBD1 | NA | TRBJ2-1 | TRBV19
CASSRQGNQPQHF | TGTGCCAGCAGTCGACAGGGCAATCAGCCCCAGCATTTT | NA | NA | TRBJ1-5 | TRBV6-5
CASSLAREDGYTF | TGTGCCAGCAGTTTAGCCAGGGAAGATGGCTACACCTTC | NA | NA | TRBJ1-2 | TRBV28
CSASSGLYQETQYF | TGCAGTGCGAGTAGCGGGCTGTACCAAGAGACCCAGTACTTC | TRBD2 | NA | TRBJ2-5 | TRBV20-1
CASSPAGFRAKNIQYF | TGTGCCAGCAGTCCAGCAGGGTTCAGGGCCAAAAACATTCAGTACTTC | NA | NA | TRBJ2-4 | TRBV14
CASSQYGSYEQYF | TGTGCCAGCAGCCAATACGGCTCCTACGAGCAGTACTTC | NA | NA | TRBJ2-7 | TRBV4-2
CASSLGRTGTGYYGYTF | TGTGCCAGCAGTTTGGGACGGACCGGGACAGGGTACTATGGCTACACCTTC | TRBD1 | NA | TRBJ1-2 | TRBV28
CASSLAPGAGAEQYF | TGTGCCAGCAGCTTAGCCCCGGGAGCGGGGGCCGAGCAGTACTTC | TRBD2 | NA | TRBJ2-7 | TRBV7-6
CASRMGQYTDTQYF | TGCGCCAGCAGAATGGGACAGTACACAGATACGCAGTATTTT | TRBD1 | NA | TRBJ2-3 | TRBV5-1
CASSLLDTQYF | TGTGCCAGTAGCCTTTTAGATACGCAGTATTTT | NA | NA | TRBJ2-3 | TRBV19
CASSVAGDTGELFF | TGTGCCAGCAGCGTGGCAGGGGACACCGGGGAGCTGTTTTTT | NA | NA | TRBJ2-2 | TRBV9
CASSLSRTGLFF | TGTGCCAGCAGCCTCTCTCGGACAGGGTTGTTCTTC | TRBD1 | few | TRBJ2-1 | TRBV14
CASSVGWTSGKSYNEQFF | TGTGCCAGCAGCGTAGGGTGGACTAGCGGGAAGAGTTACAATGAGCAGTTCTTC | TRBD2 | few | TRBJ2-1 | TRBV9
CATSRGSSGVNVLTF | TGTGCCACCAGTCGGGGGAGCTCTGGGGTCAACGTCCTGACTTTC | NA | NA | TRBJ2-6 | TRBV15
CASSPAANEGTEAFF | TGTGCCAGCAGCCCCGCCGCGAATGAGGGCACTGAAGCTTTCTTT | NA | few | TRBJ1-1 | TRBV7-3
CASGAATGELFF | TGTGCCAGCGGGGCTGCGACCGGGGAGCTGTTTTTT | NA | NA | TRBJ2-2 | TRBV6-5
CASSLDGAGANEKLFF | TGTGCCAGCAGCTTAGATGGTGCAGGGGCTAATGAAAAACTGTTTTTT | NA | once | TRBJ1-4 | TRBV7-2
CASSQEGGVNTGELFF | TGTGCCAGCAGCCAAGAGGGCGGGGTGAACACCGGGGAGCTGTTTTTT | NA | NA | TRBJ2-2 | TRBV14
CASSQWTGGTDTQYF | TGCGCCAGCAGCCAATGGACAGGGGGTACAGATACGCAGTATTTT | TRBD1 | NA | TRBJ2-3 | TRBV4-1
CASTFGVGGYGYTF | TGTGCCAGTACCTTCGGGGTTGGCGGCTATGGCTACACCTTC | NA | NA | TRBJ1-2 | TRBV19
CASSDQGTDTQYF | TGTGCCAGCAGTGACCAGGGCACAGATACGCAGTATTTT | NA | NA | TRBJ2-3 | TRBV6-4
CASSDRGTDTQYF | TGTGCCAGCAGTGATCGAGGCACAGATACGCAGTATTTT | NA | NA | TRBJ2-3 | TRBV2
CASSLFLAGSGEQFF | TGCGCCAGCAGCTTGTTTTTAGCGGGATCCGGTGAGCAGTTCTTC | TRBD2 | NA | TRBJ2-1 | TRBV5-1
CASSLHDTPSTDTQYF | TGCGCCAGCAGCTTGCACGACACCCCTAGCACAGATACGCAGTATTTT | NA | NA | TRBJ2-3 | TRBV5-1
CASSKGQTSYEQYF | TGTGCCAGTAGTAAAGGACAGACCTCCTACGAGCAGTACTTC | NA | NA | TRBJ2-7 | TRBV19
CASSLAGGRGGTGELFF | TGTGCCAGCAGCTTAGCTGGCGGGAGAGGTGGCACCGGGGAGCTGTTTTTT | TRBD2 | NA | TRBJ2-2 | TRBV7-9
CASSRTRTSYSGNTIYF | TGTGCCAGCAGCCGTACGCGGACTTCCTACTCTGGAAACACCATATATTTT | NA | NA | TRBJ1-3 | TRBV7-6
CASTPGGARVEAFF | TGCGCCAGCACCCCGGGGGGGGCGCGTGTCGAAGCTTTCTTT | NA | NA | TRBJ1-1 | TRBV5-1
CASSQAALGLAYNEQFF | TGCGCCAGCAGCCAAGCGGCGCTAGGCTTGGCCTACAATGAGCAGTTCTTC | NA | NA | TRBJ2-1 | TRBV4-1
CASSPVAGNQPQHF | TGTGCCAGCTCCCCTGTGGCGGGGAATCAGCCCCAGCATTTT | NA | NA | TRBJ1-5 | TRBV18
CASSIQGTGEDEQYF | TGTGCCAGTAGTATCCAAGGGACAGGGGAGGACGAGCAGTACTTC | TRBD1 | NA | TRBJ2-7 | TRBV19
CASRRDRVGDPGELFF | TGTGCCAGCAGACGAGACAGGGTCGGAGATCCCGGGGAGCTGTTTTTT | TRBD1 | NA | TRBJ2-2 | TRBV27
CASSEGQGRWRNTEAFF | TGTGCCAGCAGTGAAGGACAGGGGCGATGGAGGAACACTGAAGCTTTCTTT | TRBD1 | NA | TRBJ1-1 | TRBV6-1
CASSFEGAGTQYF | TGTGCCAGCAGTTTTGAAGGGGCCGGGACCCAGTACTTC | NA | NA | TRBJ2-5 | TRBV28
CAWRAQWETQYF | TGTGCCTGGAGGGCCCAGTGGGAGACCCAGTACTTC | NA | NA | TRBJ2-5 | TRBV30
CASSLTASGYNEQFF | TGTGCCAGCAGCTTAACCGCTAGCGGATACAATGAGCAGTTCTTC | TRBD2 | NA | TRBJ2-1 | TRBV7-2
CATSDTGMGNQPQHF | TGTGCCACCAGTGATACAGGGATGGGCAATCAGCCCCAGCATTTT | NA | once | TRBJ1-5 | TRBV24-1
CASSEPMRGWPQHF | TGTGCCAGCAGTGAACCCATGCGGGGTTGGCCCCAGCATTTT | NA | NA | TRBJ1-5 | TRBV6-1
CASSPQRTGAGELFF | TGTGCCAGCTCACCACAAAGGACAGGGGCCGGGGAGCTGTTTTTT | TRBD1 | NA | TRBJ2-2 | TRBV18
CATGYTGGTDTQYF | TGTGCCACCGGATACACAGGGGGCACAGATACGCAGTATTTT | TRBD1 | NA | TRBJ2-3 | TRBV24-1
CASSLSLPGYEQYF | TGTGCCAGCAGTTTATCCCTCCCGGGGTACGAGCAGTACTTC | NA | NA | TRBJ2-7 | TRBV27